The next 10 T cell receptor beta chains were all read from a single sample in a study of blood T cell repertoires in COVID-19. Sequencing was performed with immunoSEQ multiplex PCR; in TCRdb, only in-frame clones are kept and a portion is missing. The profile shows roughly 200,000 clones, roughly 94% of them singletons. Sequencing used peripheral blood. The receptors here all came from a man aged 25 to 40 with COVID-19, enrolled during active disease.

The chain employs TRBV30 and TRBJ1-3; D is unresolved. V dropped 2 bases and J dropped 2 bases, with 10 bases sitting between them. In germline, CDR1 is GTSNPN, CDR2 SVGIG (reference sequence). The CDR3 extends over 14 amino acids. The CDR3 DNA reads TGTGCCTGGAGTAGAGGCGGCGCTGGAAACACCATATATTTT. Its protein is CAWSRGGAGNTIYF.

J is TRBJ2-7 and V is TRBV5-1; D may be TRBD2 (5 bases). Germline assignment: CDR1 SGHRS and CDR2 YFSETQ. V was trimmed by 4 bases and J by 6 bases, leaving 14 bases between them. The CDR3 totals 13 residues. CDR3 region: CASSPYTGSEQYF. CDR3 sequence (DNA): TGCGCCAGCAGCCCGTATACGGGGAGCGAGCAGTACTTC.

This rearrangement joins TRBV5-6 to TRBJ1-2; TRBD1 aligns across 8 bases. V lost 2 bases and J lost 6; bases outside the gene matches: 6. Germline-derived CDR1 and CDR2 are SGHDT and YYEEEE. The CDR3 is 14 amino acids. The DNA of the CDR3 is TGTGCCAGCAGCTTATCAGGGGGCGGGGATGGCTACACCTTC. Protein: CASSLSGGGDGYTF. Full variable domain (outside the CDR3, taken from reference TRBV5-6 and TRBJ1-2): DAGVTQSPTHLIKTRGQQVTLRCSPKSGHDTVSWYQQALGQGPQFIFQYYEEEERQRGNFPDRFSGHQFPNYSSELNVNALLLGDSALYLCASSLSGGGDGYTFGSGTRLTVV.

This rearrangement joins TRBV13 to TRBJ1-1; 8 bases align to TRBD1. Per germline, CDR1 PRHDT and CDR2 FYEKMQ (reference sequence). The CDR3 has 16 residues. Trimming at V came to 6 bases and at J to 4 bases, leaving 13 bases not matched to a gene. CDR3 coding DNA: TGTGCCAGCAGGTTACGGACAGGGTGGACAGGCACTGAAGCTTTCTTT. Its protein product is CASRLRTGWTGTEAFF. The full variable domain, with the rest looked up from reference TRBV13 and TRBJ1-1, is AAGVIQSPRHLIKEKRETATLKCYPIPRHDTVYWYQQGPGQDPQFLISFYEKMQSDKGSIPDRFSAQQFSDYHSELNMSSLELGDSALYFCASRLRTGWTGTEAFFGQGTRLTVV.

The chain uses TRBV5-4 and TRBJ2-3, with 10 bases lining up with TRBD2. Germline V lookup: CDR1 SGHNT, CDR2 YYREEE (reference sequence). V was pared by 0 bases and J by 1 base, with 11 bases of the junction left unmatched. The CDR3 consists of 19 residues. As DNA, the CDR3 is TGTGCCAGCAGCTTGGATGCCCTACTAGCGGGAACTGGCACAGATACGCAGTATTTT. Residues: CASSLDALLAGTGTDTQYF.

This clone was detected once. The J gene is TRBJ1-6, the V gene TRBV6-5; maybe TRBD1 (6 bases). The CDR3 has 15 residues. V lost 8 bases and J lost 8, with 19 bases in between. Germline CDR1 and CDR2: MNHEY and SVGAGI. The CDR3 sequence: CASRLEVQGDSPLHF. DNA for the CDR3: TGTGCCAGCCGCTTGGAAGTACAGGGTGATTCACCCCTCCACTTT.

The J gene is TRBJ1-2, the V gene TRBV27, with 10 bases aligning to TRBD1. This CDR3 is built from 14 residues. The V segment lost 2 bases and the J segment 8 bases; nucleotides outside the gene matches: 5. The germline V gene encodes CDR1 MNHEY and CDR2 SMNVEV (reference sequence). The CDR3 region has the DNA TGTGCCAGCAGTTTAAATGGACAGGGGGGCGGCTACACCTTC. It yields the protein CASSLNGQGGGYTF.

This rearrangement joins TRBV4-1 to TRBJ1-1, with D possibly TRBD1 on 5 matching bases. Germline V lookup: CDR1 MGHRA, CDR2 YSYEKL. There are 14 residues in the CDR3. V was shortened by 0 bases and J by 2 bases, with 7 bases between the two germline ends. The CDR3, as DNA: TGCGCCAGCAGCCAAGATCAGGGTAACACTGAAGCTTTCTTT. Protein product: CASSQDQGNTEAFF.

This rearrangement joins TRBV9 to TRBJ1-5; no firm D call. This CDR3 has 14 residues. V shed 3 bases and J shed 7 bases, with 14 bases lying between them. Germline V gives CDR1 SGDLS, CDR2 YYNGEE. CDR3 sequence (DNA): TGTGCCAGCAGCGAGGGCCAGCGGGAACAGCCCCAGCATTTT. Protein product: CASSEGQREQPQHF.

The sample holds one count of this clone. This sequence joins TRBV19 and TRBJ2-7; 7 bases are a match to TRBD1. The CDR3 runs to 15 residues. Trimming took 3 bases from V and 4 from J; bases not matched to a gene: 9. Germline V gene sequence: CDR1 LNHDA, CDR2 SQIVND (reference sequence). In DNA form, the CDR3 reads TGTGCCAGTAGTATTAGTCACAGGGGTTCTTACGAGCAGTACTTC. The encoded protein is CASSISHRGSYEQYF.